This passage covers 5 T cell receptor beta chains from one sample sequenced in a study of identical twins' blood T cells. TCRdb re-called the 5' RACE reads through MiXCR, storing one row per CDR3 protein. This sample has 300,000 to 400,000 distinct CDR3 sequences, with around 30% found just once. The sequencing sample was made of PBMCs. These receptors were collected from a woman between 18 and 55 years old in good health.

This clonotype was found many times. The rearrangement joins TRBV12-5 to TRBJ1-1; D is unclear. V lost 3 bases and J lost 4, with 6 bases in between. The CDR3 has 12 amino acids. Looked up from germline, CDR1 is LGHNT and CDR2 is FRNRAP. The CDR3 reads CASGLGFTEAFF. Here the CDR3 DNA reads TGTGCTAGTGGTTTAGGTTTCACTGAAGCTTTCTTT.

The chain has TRBV21-1 and TRBJ2-2; TRBD2, the D gene given by the table, was not confirmed from the DNA. TRBV21-1 is a pseudogene segment. The CDR3 runs 12 residues. The CDR3: CARVTSPGELFF. The CDR3 nucleotides are TGTGCCAGGGTAACTAGTCCCGGGGAGCTGTTTTTT.

This rearrangement joins TRBV20-1 to TRBJ1-1; the D gene is possibly TRBD1 (5 bases). Germline CDR1 DFQATT, CDR2 SNEGSKA (reference sequence). The CDR3 is 14 residues long. Trimming stripped 1 base from V and 0 bases from J, with 9 bases between. In DNA, the CDR3 is TGCAGTGCTAGAGTAGACAGCGTGAACACTGAAGCTTTCTTT. Translating it yields CSARVDSVNTEAFF.

This clonotype was counted ten times or more. This chain links TRBV9 with TRBJ1-1; D might be TRBD1 (6 bases). The CDR3 has 16 residues. The V gene's germline CDR1 is SGDLS and CDR2 YYNGEE. V lost 2 bases and J lost 0, with 14 bases in between. This CDR3 is CASSVGRGRVNTEAFF. The CDR3 DNA is TGTGCCAGCAGCGTTGGCAGGGGCAGAGTGAACACTGAAGCTTTCTTT.

This clonotype was recorded at least ten times. The rearrangement uses TRBV3-1 and TRBJ1-5; weak D call: TRBD1 (5 bases). Trimming shortened V by 1 base and J by 2 bases, and 9 bases separated the two germline ends. The CDR3 has 15 residues. Germline V gene lookup returns CDR1 LGHDT and CDR2 YNNKEL (reference sequence). The CDR3 loop is CASSQGWGGNQPQHF. CDR3 nucleotides: TGTGCCAGCAGCCAAGGCTGGGGGGGCAATCAGCCCCAGCATTTT.